The clone carrying this T cell receptor (beta chain) was counted a few times. The data are from a study of beta chain features in type 1 diabetes. V shed 5 bases and J shed 2 bases, with 9 bases lying between them. Germline lookup yields CDR1 SGHAT and CDR2 FQNNGV. The length of the CDR3 is 13 residues. Reverse transcription of all isolated RNA meant that expressed TCRB transcripts were sequenced. Assay: immunoSEQ multiplex PCR; the TCRdb copy retains only in-frame clones and omits some. The sample has some 150,000 clones; about 10% are singletons. This sequence joins TRBV11-2 and TRBJ1-2, with D hard to call. The material sequenced was naive CD4+ T cells from blood. The receptor's source is a man aged 18 to 30 in good health. CDR3 loop: CASSPGNNYGYTF. CDR3 DNA: TGTGCCAGCAGCCCGGGGAACAACTATGGCTACACCTTC.